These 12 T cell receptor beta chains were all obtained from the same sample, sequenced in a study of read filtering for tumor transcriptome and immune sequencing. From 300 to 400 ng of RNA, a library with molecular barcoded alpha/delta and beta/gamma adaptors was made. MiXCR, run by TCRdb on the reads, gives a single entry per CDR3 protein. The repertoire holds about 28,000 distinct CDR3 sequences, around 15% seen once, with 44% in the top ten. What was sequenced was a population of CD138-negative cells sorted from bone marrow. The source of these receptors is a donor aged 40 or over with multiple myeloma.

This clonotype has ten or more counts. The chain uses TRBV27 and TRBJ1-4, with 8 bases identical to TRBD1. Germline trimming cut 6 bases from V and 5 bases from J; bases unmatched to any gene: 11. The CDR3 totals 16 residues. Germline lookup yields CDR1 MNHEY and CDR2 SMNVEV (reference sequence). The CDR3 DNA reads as TGTGCCAGCAGAACCAGTACACAGGGGGTGAATGAAAAACTGTTTTTT. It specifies CASRTSTQGVNEKLFF.

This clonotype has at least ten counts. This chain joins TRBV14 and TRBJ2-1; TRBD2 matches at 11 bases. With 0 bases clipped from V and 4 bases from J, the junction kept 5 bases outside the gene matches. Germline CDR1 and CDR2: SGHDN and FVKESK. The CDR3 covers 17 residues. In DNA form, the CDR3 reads TGTGCCAGCAGCCAAGACCAAGGGACTAGCGGTTACAATGAGCAGTTCTTC. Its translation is CASSQDQGTSGYNEQFF. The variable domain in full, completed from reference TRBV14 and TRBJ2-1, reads EAGVTQFPSHSVIEKGQTVTLRCDPISGHDNLYWYRRVMGKEIKFLLHFVKESKQDESGMPNNRFLAERTGGTYSTLKVQPAELEDSGVYFCASSQDQGTSGYNEQFFGPGTRLTVL.

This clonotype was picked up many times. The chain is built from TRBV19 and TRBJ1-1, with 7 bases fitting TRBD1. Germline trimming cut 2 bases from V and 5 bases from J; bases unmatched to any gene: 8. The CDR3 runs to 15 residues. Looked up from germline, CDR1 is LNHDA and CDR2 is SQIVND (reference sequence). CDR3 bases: TGTGCCAGTAGTATAAGGGGGCAGGTTGCAACTGAAGCTTTCTTT. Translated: CASSIRGQVATEAFF.

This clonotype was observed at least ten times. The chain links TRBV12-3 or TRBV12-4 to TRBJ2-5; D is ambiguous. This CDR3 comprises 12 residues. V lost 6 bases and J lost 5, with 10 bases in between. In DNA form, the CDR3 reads TGTGCCAGCAGCCCCTCTGGGGAGACCCAGTACTTC. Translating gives CASSPSGETQYF.

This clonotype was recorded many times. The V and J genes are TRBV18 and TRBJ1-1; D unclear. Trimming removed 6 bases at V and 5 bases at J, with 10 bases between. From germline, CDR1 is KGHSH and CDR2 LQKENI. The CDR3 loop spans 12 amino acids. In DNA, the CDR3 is TGTGCCAGCTCGCTTTATGTTACTGAAGCTTTCTTT. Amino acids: CASSLYVTEAFF.

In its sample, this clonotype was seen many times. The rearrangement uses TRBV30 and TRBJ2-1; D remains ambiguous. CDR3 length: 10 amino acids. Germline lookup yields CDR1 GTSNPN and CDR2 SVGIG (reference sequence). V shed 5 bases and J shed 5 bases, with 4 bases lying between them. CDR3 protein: CAWGNNEQFF. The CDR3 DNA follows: TGTGCCTGGGGAAACAATGAGCAGTTCTTC.

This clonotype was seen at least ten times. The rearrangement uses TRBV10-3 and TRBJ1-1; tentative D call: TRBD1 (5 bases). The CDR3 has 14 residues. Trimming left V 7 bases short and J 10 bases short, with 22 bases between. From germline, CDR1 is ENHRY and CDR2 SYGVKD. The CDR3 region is CAITPGNRPRGAFF. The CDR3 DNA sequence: TGTGCCATCACCCCGGGGAACAGGCCCCGGGGAGCTTTCTTT.

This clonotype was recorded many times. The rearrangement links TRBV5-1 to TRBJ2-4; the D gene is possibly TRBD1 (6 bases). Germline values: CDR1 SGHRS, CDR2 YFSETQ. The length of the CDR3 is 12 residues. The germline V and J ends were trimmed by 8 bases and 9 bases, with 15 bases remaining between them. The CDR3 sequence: CASHSTGSIQYF. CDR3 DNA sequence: TGCGCCAGTCATTCGACAGGAAGCATTCAGTACTTC.

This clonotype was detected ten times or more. Written as DNA, the CDR3 is TGTGCCAGTAGTATGATGGTGCCACCAAACGTCCTGACTTTC. It specifies CASSMMVPPNVLTF. The gene calls are TRBV19 and TRBJ2-6, with D unresolved. Per the germline V gene, CDR1 is LNHDA and CDR2 is SQIVND (reference sequence). V gave up 3 bases and J gave up 10 bases, with 13 bases separating them. The CDR3 is 14 amino acids.

CDR3 DNA: TGTGCCAGCAGCGCGTGGGACAGGAGGCTAGAGACCCAGTACTTC. This sequence encodes CASSAWDRRLETQYF. The V and J genes are TRBV7-9 and TRBJ2-5, with 8 bases fitting TRBD1. The CDR3 consists of 15 residues. Trimming cost V 5 bases and J 4 bases; bases outside gene matches: 9. CDR1 and CDR2 from the germline V gene are SEHNR and FQNEAQ (reference sequence).

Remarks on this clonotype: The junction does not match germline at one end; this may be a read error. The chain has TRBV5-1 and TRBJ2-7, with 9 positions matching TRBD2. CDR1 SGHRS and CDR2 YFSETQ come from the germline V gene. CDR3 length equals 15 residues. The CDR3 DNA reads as TGCGCCGGCAGCTCGACTAGCGGAGGGGCCTGCGAGCAGTACTTC. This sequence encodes CAGSSTSGGACEQYF.

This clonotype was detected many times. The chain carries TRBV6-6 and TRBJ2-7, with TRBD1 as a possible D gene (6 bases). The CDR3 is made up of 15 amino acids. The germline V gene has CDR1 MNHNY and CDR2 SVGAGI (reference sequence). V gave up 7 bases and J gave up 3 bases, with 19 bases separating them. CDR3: CASIQSIGGFYEQYF. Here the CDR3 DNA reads TGTGCCAGCATTCAATCTATAGGGGGATTCTACGAGCAGTACTTC.